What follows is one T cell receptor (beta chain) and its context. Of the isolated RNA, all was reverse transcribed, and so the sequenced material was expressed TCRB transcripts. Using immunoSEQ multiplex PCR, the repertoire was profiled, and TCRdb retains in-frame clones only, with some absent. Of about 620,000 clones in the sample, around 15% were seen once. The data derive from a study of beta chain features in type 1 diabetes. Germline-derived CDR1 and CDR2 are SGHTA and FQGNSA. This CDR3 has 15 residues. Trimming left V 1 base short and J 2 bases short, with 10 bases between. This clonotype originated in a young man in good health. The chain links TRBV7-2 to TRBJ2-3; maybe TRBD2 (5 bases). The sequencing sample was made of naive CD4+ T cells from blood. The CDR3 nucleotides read TGTGCCAGCAGCTTAGAGCCAGCGGCCACAGATACGCAGTATTTT. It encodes CASSLEPAATDTQYF.